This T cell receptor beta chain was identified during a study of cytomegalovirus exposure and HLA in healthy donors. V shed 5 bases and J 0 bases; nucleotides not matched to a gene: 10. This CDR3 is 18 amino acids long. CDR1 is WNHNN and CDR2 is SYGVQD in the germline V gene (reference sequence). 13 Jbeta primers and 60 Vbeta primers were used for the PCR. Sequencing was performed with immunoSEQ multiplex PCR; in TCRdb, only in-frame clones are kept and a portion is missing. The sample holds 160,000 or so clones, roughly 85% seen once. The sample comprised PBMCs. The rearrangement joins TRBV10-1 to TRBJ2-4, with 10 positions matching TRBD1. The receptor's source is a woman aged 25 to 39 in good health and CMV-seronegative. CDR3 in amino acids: CASSLRDRGFLAKNIQYF. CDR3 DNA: TGCGCCAGCAGTCTCCGGGACAGGGGATTCCTAGCCAAAAACATTCAGTACTTC.